This T cell receptor beta chain is from a study of cytomegalovirus exposure and HLA in healthy donors (dated by TCRdb to 2016 to 2017). Background on the whole study: According to an earlier analysis of 587 of the donors, about 180 million T cells yielded roughly 110 million unique TCR beta sequences and around 300 Gb of sequence data. Roughly 300 gigabases of sequencing data and tens of millions of unique TCR sequences were included in an early release covering about 700 HLA-typed donors. Among the approximately 400 genotyped donors, around 79% belonged to the genetic ancestry cluster associated with self-reported Caucasian donors. The study aimed to test whether cataloging public T cell receptors could reveal signatures of past pathogen exposure. Using immunosequencing, the study profiled T cell repertoires from around 680 subjects and related those repertoires to cytomegalovirus serostatus. Besides the first cohort of around 670 subjects, a separate validation cohort made up of over 95 different subjects was used. High-throughput TCR immunosequencing, statistical association of individual TCRs with disease status, and machine learning were combined to predict cytomegalovirus infection status. To study patterns of TCR occurrence, a later analysis re-analyzed previously published TCR beta repertoires from 550 to 800 donors and added high-resolution HLA genotyping. The later analysis used no new phenotypic data to find candidate immune exposures, relying instead on TCR beta sequences and their occurrence across donors. To decide whether each TCR beta V gene segment behaved as functional or pseudogenic, an earlier analysis of approximately 600 of the donors relied on high-throughput TCR beta sequencing. Donor age, sex, ethnicity and CMV serostatus were compiled alongside the repertoire data. A later genetic analysis took genome-wide SNP genotypes for about three fifths of the 666 donors and used that subset as a discovery cohort. Every discovery cohort repertoire had been produced on one sequencing platform. HLA typing included class I and class II loci at four-digit resolution. The number of donors typed differed by locus, with 629-630 for A, B, C, DRB1 and DQB1, roughly 520 for DQA1, over 600 for DPA1, and under 490 for DPB1. Four to six DR-DQ haplotypes were handled as single units for association and clustering, since linkage in the cohort was strong. Among around 400 genotyped donors of the cohort, an average of about 220,000 unique TCR beta nucleotide sequences was sequenced per donor, of which roughly 18% were non-productive. Study-wide conclusions, independent of this receptor: An association between a missense DCLRE1C variant and V-gene and J-gene trimming of TCR beta chains was found in a later genetic analysis and replicated in an independent cohort. Correlated functional status among segregating V segments might be attributable to linkage disequilibrium, but an unknown experimental factor could not be ruled out. Cytomegalovirus status was reported to be diagnosed by the classifier with high specificity and sensitivity in both the original and validation cohorts. A further reported finding was that TCR beta sequences accurately predicted the HLA-A and HLA-B alleles for most subjects in the first cohort. While some public TCRs were present in many individuals, most TCR sequences turned up only very rarely across donors. A later analysis found that HLA-associated TCR beta chains were more clonally expanded and had lower generation probabilities than equally common non-associated chains. The authors suggested that the approach could potentially be extended to other disease states and immunological phenotypes. A later genetic analysis reported fewer N-insertions in productive TCRs among donors in an Asian-associated ancestry cluster than the approximately 670-donor mean. In a later analysis, several top co-occurrence clusters were reported to appear linked to parvovirus B19, influenza, CMV and Epstein-Barr virus. Some IMGT-functional V segments, including TRBV6-2 and TRBV6-3, could not be told apart with the 87-base-pair reads, so those segments were excluded. Most CMV-associated TCR beta chains appeared to be HLA-restricted in a later analysis, and the HLA associations seemed to be driven largely by CMV exposure. In vitro tests confirmed that three of the cytomegalovirus-associated TCR beta chains recognize cytomegalovirus antigens. When HLA alleles, especially DR and DQ, strongly co-occurred, TCR associations were difficult to assign to individual alleles. A cluster of highly shared sequence variants was judged likely to be a technical artifact of the sequencing pipeline. In a later analysis, 16,951 TCR beta sequences were associated with specific HLA alleles at a false discovery rate of 0.05. Because counts were too low, roughly 18 rarely observed V segments, including chromosome 9 orphons, were left out of the earlier analysis of 587 of the donors. The study listed over 150 TCR beta chains as associated with cytomegalovirus. Immune exposure information for the cohort was limited to CMV serostatus. In a later analysis, TCR association rates were found to vary across HLA loci, with the most associated TCRs seen for DRB1 alleles and the fewest for HLA-C alleles. Roughly uniform sequencing depth across donors was assumed in presence/absence analyses, although this assumption may not hold. Only TCR beta chains were sequenced in this cohort, and the absence of alpha or paired-chain data limited detectable features. In an earlier analysis of around 600 of the donors, most TCR beta V segments appeared in productive rearrangements about 87% or about 30% of the time, broadly matching IMGT annotations. Because some donors lacked HLA typing at each locus, the association tests relied only on the typed subset.

To prepare the library, the immunoSEQ multiplex PCR assay was applied. The multiplex PCR relied on a mix of 60 forward primers for TCR Vbeta segments and 13 reverse primers for TCR Jbeta segments. A multiplex PCR assay on genomic DNA amplified the CDR3 region of rearranged TCR beta genes. On the Illumina HiSeq System, the amplified TCR beta libraries were sequenced as 87-base-pair reads. Concerning the study's data processing: A later analysis counted approximately 84 million unique TCR beta chains across the 666 repertoires, and some 11 million of these chains were shared by at least two donors. Raw reads were error-corrected and collapsed into unique sequences by a nearest-neighbor algorithm in which closely related sequences were merged to remove PCR and sequencing errors. To assign V, D and J gene segments, CDR3 sequences were aligned to IMGT reference sequences. Each retained sequence needed at least a six-nucleotide match to both a V gene segment and a J gene segment. A rearrangement was called productive if the CDR3 had no stop codons and remained in frame with V and J, and every other rearrangement was called non-productive. CDR3 was defined by IMGT convention, running from the second conserved V-encoded cysteine to the conserved J-encoded phenylalanine. The earlier analysis of about 640 of the donors excluded any sequence lacking an unambiguous match to a single V gene segment. In an earlier analysis of 587 of the donors, V segments were called functional above 56.7% productive rearrangements and were called segregating when the between-donor standard deviation exceeded 5%. To diagnose cytomegalovirus status from the catalog of TCR beta chain sequences, a statistical classification framework was built. V and J gene assignment, in a later analysis, came from comparing TCR nucleotide sequences with IMGT/GENE-DB human TR gene sequences. Using the TCRdist pipeline, a later analysis assigned CDR3 sequences along with most-parsimonious VDJ recombination scenarios. In a later analysis, every TCR beta chain was defined by the combination of its CDR3 amino acid sequence and its V-gene family, and reads without a unique V-gene family were dropped. To address suspected cross-contamination and a sequencing artifact, a later analysis removed 450 to 700 highly shared, low-generation-probability nucleotide sequences. In a later analysis, a clonal expansion index for each public chain was calculated from normalized within-repertoire ranks of inferred template counts. Generation probabilities in a later analysis came from a VDJ recombination model fitted to out-of-frame rearrangements, and those results were checked against IGoR. In a later analysis, TCR-TCR, TCR-HLA and TCR-CMV co-occurrence was scored with hypergeometric tests, and a repertoire-size bias correction was applied to TCR pairs. A later analysis estimated false discovery rates by permuting HLA or CMV assignments 20 times. In a later analysis, co-occurring TCRs were grouped with DBSCAN, and TCRdist sequence similarity was added when clustering was performed within HLA-allele-positive subsets. Repertoires with fewer than 30,000 or more than 120,000 public chains, plus five repertoires with anomalous nucleotide sharing, were excluded from co-occurrence clustering. TCRdb limited this immuneACCESS table to in-frame rearrangements with V and J called. A share of clones is missing; checked studies link under half to unresolved V genes, and the rest is unexplained. V, J and clone size were drawn from that table, and D and trimming were deduced from the DNA. The sample table gives 100,000 to 150,000 clones. The ten largest make up roughly 3.5% of the sample.

Worth noting for this clone: Its specific antigen is unknown.

In total, approximately 690 healthy bone marrow donors made up the cohort. All cohort members were sampled while nominally healthy, although unrecorded immune exposures were likely present. The donor was CMV seronegative and belonged to the group of more than 300 seronegative cohort members. A peripheral blood sample was provided by each donor, and peripheral blood mononuclear cells were used for TCR beta sequencing. The Qiagen DNeasy Blood Extraction Kit was used to extract genomic DNA from the blood cell samples. The CDR3 spans 15 residues, from the cysteine through the phenylalanine. Just the 45-base CDR3 DNA is kept, in frame starting at base 1. CDR1 and CDR2, per the germline V gene, are MNHNS and SASEGT. Deletion took 6 bases off V and 1 base off J, with a span of 13 bases between the germline ends.

The sequence came from a man between 18 and 35 years old in good health and CMV-seronegative. The chain couples TRBV6-1 to TRBJ1-5, with a weak D call of TRBD1 (5 bases match). Sequenced material: PBMCs. The bases read TGTGCCAGCAGCTGGGGGGGGATGAGCAATCAGCCCCAGCATTTT. This gives the protein CASSWGGMSNQPQHF.